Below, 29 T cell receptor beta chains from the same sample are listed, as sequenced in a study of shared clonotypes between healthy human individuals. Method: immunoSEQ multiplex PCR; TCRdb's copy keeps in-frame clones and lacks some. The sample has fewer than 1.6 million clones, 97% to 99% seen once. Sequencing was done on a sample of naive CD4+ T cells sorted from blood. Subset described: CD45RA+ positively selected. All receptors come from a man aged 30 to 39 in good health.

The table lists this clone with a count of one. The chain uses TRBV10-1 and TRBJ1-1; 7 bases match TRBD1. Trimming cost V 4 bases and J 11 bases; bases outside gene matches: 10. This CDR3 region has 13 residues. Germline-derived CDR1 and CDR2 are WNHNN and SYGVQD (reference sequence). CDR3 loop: CASSGMNDRVAFF. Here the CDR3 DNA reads TGCGCCAGCAGTGGGATGAACGACAGGGTGGCTTTCTTT.

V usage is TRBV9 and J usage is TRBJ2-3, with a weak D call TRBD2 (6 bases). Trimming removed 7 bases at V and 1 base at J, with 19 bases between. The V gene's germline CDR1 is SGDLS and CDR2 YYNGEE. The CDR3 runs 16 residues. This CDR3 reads CASGSRQGEGTDTQYF. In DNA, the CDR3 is TGTGCCAGCGGAAGCAGACAAGGGGAGGGCACAGATACGCAGTATTTT.

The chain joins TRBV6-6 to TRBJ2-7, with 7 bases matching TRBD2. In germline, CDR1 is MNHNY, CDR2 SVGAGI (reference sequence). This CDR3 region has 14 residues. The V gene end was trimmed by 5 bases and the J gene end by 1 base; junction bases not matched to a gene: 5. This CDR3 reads CASSRASGSYEQYF. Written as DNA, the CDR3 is TGTGCCAGCAGTAGGGCTAGCGGATCCTACGAGCAGTACTTC.

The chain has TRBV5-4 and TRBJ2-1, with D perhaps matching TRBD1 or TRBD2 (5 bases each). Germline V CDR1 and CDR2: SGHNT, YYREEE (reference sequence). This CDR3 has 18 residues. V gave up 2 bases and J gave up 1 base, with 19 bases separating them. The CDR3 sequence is CASSLSSGAEGSYNEQFF. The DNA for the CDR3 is TGTGCCAGCAGCTTATCTTCCGGGGCCGAAGGTTCCTACAATGAGCAGTTCTTC.

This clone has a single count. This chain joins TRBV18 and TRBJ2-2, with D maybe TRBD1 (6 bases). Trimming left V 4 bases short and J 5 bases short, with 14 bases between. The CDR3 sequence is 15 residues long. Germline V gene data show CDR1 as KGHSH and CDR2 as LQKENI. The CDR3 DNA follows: TGTGCCAGCTCACGACCCTCAGGGGAAACCGGGGAGCTGTTTTTT. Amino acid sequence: CASSRPSGETGELFF.

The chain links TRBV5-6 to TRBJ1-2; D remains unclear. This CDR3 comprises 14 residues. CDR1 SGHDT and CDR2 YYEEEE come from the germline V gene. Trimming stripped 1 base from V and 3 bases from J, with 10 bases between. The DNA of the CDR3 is TGTGCCAGCAGCTTGCGGGGTTCGGACTATGGCTACACCTTC. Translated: CASSLRGSDYGYTF.

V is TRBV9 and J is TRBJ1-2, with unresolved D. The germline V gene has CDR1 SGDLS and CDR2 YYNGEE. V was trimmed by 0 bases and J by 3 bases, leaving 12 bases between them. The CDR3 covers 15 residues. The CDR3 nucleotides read TGTGCCAGCAGCGTAGGCCTGGCAGTCGACTATGGCTACACCTTC. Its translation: CASSVGLAVDYGYTF.

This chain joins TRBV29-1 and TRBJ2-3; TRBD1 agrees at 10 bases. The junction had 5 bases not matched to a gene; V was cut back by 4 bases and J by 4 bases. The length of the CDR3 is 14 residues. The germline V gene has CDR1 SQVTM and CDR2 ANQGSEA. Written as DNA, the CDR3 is TGCAGCGTTGCGACAGGGGGCTTAGCAGATACGCAGTATTTT. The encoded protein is CSVATGGLADTQYF.

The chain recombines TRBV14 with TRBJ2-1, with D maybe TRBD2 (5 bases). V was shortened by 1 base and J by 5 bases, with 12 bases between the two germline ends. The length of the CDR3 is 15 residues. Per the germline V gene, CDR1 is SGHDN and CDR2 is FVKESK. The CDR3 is CASSQVLGSHNEQFF. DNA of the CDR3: TGTGCCAGCAGCCAAGTTTTGGGGAGTCACAATGAGCAGTTCTTC.

In DNA form, the CDR3 reads TGTGCCAGCAGTCCTTCATGGACAGGGCGCGGGGAGGCCCCAAAACAGCCCCAGCATTTT. Amino acids: CASSPSWTGRGEAPKQPQHF. The V gene is TRBV28, the J gene TRBJ1-5, with 8 bases aligning to TRBD1. Germline CDR1 and CDR2: MDHEN and SYDVKM. The CDR3 loop spans 20 amino acids. The J segment lost 7 bases and the V segment lost 5 bases, leaving 25 bases of the junction unmatched.

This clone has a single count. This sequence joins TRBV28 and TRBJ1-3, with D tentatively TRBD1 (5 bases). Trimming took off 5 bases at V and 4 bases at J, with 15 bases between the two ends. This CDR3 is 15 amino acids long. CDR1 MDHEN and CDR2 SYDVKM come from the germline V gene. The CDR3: CASSHGTASGNTIYF. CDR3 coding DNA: TGTGCCAGCAGTCACGGGACCGCGTCCGGAAACACCATATATTTT.

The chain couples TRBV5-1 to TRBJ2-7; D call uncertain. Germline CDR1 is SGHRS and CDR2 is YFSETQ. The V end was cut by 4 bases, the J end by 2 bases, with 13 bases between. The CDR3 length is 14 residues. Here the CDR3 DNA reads TGCGCCAGCAGCCGAACGGACGGACCCTACGAGCAGTACTTC. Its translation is CASSRTDGPYEQYF.

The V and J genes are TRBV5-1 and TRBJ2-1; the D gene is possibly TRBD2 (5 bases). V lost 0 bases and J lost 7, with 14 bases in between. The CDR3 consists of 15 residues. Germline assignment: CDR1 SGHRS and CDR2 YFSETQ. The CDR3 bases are TGCGCCAGCAGCTTGGGGGTAGCGCACGGTAATGAGCAGTTCTTC. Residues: CASSLGVAHGNEQFF.

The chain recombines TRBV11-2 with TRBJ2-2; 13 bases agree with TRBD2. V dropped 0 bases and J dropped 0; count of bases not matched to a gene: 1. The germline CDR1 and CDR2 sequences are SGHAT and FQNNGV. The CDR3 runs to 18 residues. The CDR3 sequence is CASSLEGLAGPNTGELFF. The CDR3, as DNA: TGTGCCAGCAGCTTAGAGGGACTAGCGGGACCGAACACCGGGGAGCTGTTTTTT.

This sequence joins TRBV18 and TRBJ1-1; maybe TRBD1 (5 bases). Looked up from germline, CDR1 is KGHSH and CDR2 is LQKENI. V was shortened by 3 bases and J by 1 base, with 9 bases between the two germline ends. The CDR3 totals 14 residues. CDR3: CASSPDGANTEAFF. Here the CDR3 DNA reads TGTGCCAGCTCACCTGACGGGGCGAACACTGAAGCTTTCTTT. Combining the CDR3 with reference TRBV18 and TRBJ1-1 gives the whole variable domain NAGVMQNPRHLVRRRGQEARLRCSPMKGHSHVYWYRQLPEEGLKFMVYLQKENIIDESGMPKERFSAEFPKEGPSILRIQQVVRGDSAAYFCASSPDGANTEAFFGQGTRLTVV.

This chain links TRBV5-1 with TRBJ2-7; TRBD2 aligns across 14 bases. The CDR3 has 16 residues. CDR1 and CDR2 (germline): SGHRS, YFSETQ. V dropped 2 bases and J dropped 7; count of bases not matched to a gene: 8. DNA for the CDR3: TGCGCCAGCAGCTTAAAAGGGACTAGCGGGAGTGGGGAGCAGTACTTC. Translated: CASSLKGTSGSGEQYF.

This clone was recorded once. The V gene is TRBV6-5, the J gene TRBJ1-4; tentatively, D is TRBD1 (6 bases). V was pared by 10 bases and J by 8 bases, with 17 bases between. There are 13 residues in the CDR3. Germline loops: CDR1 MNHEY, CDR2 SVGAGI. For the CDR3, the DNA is TGTGCCACCGGGGGCTCTAGAAAGGAAAAACTGTTTTTT. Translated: CATGGSRKEKLFF.

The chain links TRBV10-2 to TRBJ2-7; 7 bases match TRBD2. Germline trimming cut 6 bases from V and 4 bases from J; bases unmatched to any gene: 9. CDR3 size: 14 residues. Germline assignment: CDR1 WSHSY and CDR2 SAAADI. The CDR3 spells CASRGLAAIYEQYF. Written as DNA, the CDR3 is TGCGCCAGCAGGGGCCTAGCGGCAATTTACGAGCAGTACTTC.

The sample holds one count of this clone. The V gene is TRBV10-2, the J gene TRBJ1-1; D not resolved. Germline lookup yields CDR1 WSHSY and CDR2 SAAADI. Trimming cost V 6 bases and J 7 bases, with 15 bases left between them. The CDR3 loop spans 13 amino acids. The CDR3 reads CASRSGRSGEAFF. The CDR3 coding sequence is TGCGCCAGCAGGTCGGGGAGGAGCGGTGAAGCTTTCTTT.

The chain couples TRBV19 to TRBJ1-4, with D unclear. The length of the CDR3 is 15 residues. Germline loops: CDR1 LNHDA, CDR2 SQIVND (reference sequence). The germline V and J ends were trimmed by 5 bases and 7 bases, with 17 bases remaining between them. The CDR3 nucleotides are TGTGCCAGTAGTGCGCGACCGGGATGGGGTGAAAAACTGTTTTTT. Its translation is CASSARPGWGEKLFF.

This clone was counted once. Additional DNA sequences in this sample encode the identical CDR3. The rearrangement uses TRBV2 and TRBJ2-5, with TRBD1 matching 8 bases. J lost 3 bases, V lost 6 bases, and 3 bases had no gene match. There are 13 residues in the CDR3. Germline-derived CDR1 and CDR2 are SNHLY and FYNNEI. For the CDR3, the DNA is TGTGCCAGCAGCGTACAGGGGGAAGAGACCCAGTACTTC. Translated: CASSVQGEETQYF.

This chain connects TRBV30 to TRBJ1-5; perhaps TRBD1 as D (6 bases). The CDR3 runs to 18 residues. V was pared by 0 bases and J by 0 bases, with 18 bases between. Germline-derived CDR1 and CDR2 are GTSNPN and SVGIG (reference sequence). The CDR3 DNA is TGTGCCTGGAGTGTGAAGGCAGGGGTCCTTGATAGCAATCAGCCCCAGCATTTT. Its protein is CAWSVKAGVLDSNQPQHF.

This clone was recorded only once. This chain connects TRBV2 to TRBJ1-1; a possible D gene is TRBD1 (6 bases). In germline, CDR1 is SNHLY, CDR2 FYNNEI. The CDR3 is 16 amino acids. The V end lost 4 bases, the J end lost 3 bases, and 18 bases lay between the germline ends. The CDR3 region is CASSVLAGAGDTEAFF. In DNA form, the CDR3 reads TGTGCCAGCAGTGTCCTTGCGGGGGCTGGGGACACTGAAGCTTTCTTT.

The CDR3 protein is CASSPAGTGYDEQYF. DNA of the CDR3: TGTGCCAGCAGCCCAGCCGGGACAGGGTACGACGAGCAGTACTTC. The chain has TRBV7-2 and TRBJ2-7; 9 bases map to TRBD1. The junction had 10 bases not matched to a gene; V was cut back by 5 bases and J by 5 bases. The CDR3 consists of 15 residues. CDR1 is SGHTA and CDR2 is FQGNSA in the germline V gene.

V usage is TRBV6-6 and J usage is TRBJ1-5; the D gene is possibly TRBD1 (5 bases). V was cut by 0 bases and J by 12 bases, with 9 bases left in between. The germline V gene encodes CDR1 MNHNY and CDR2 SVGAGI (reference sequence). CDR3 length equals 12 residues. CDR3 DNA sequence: TGTGCCAGCAGTTACTCGAGGGGTGGCCAGCATTTT. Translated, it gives CASSYSRGGQHF.

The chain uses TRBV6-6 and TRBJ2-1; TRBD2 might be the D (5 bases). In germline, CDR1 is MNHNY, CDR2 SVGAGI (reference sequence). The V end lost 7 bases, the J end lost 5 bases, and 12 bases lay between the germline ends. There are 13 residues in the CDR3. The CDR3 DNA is TGTGCCAGCAAGTACCGGGGAGACAATGAGCAGTTCTTC. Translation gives CASKYRGDNEQFF.

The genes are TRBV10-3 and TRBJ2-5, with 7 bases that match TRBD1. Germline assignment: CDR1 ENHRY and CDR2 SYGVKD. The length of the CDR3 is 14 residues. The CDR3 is CATQARDSQETQYF. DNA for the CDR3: TGTGCAACCCAGGCTAGGGACAGCCAAGAGACCCAGTACTTC.

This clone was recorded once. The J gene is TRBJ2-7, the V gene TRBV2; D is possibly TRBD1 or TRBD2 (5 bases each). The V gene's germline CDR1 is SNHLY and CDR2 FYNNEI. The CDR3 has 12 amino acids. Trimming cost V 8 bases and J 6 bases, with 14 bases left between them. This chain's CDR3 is CASSGTAGEQYF. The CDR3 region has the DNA TGTGCCAGCTCCGGGACGGCTGGCGAGCAGTACTTC.

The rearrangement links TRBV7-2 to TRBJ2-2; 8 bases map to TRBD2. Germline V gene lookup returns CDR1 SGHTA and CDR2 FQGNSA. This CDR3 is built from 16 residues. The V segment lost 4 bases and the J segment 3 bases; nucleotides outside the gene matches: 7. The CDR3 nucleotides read TGTGCCAGCAGCTCCGGAGCGGGAGTAGACACCGGGGAGCTGTTTTTT. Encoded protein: CASSSGAGVDTGELFF. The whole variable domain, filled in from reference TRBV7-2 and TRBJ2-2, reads GAGVSQSPSNKVTEKGKDVELRCDPISGHTALYWYRQSLGQGLEFLIYFQGNSAPDKSGLPSDRFSAERTGGSVSTLTIQRTQQEDSAVYLCASSSGAGVDTGELFFGEGSRLTVL.